This TCR beta chain was sequenced during a study of blood T cell repertoires in COVID-19. Study overall: The United States, Italy and Spain provided the acute and convalescent COVID-19 samples.

Source study methods: It was from reference gene primer amplification that nucleated cell counts were estimated. The assay was immunoSEQ multiplex PCR, and TCRdb's table has in-frame clones only and misses some. V and J calls and clone size follow that table, whereas D and trimming were derived from the DNA. Of roughly 180,000 clones listed, roughly 85% are singletons. Participant age was about 18 to 89 years, and participants resided in roughly 25 US areas. Donors in Cohort 3 counted as recovered after two negative PCRs, clearance, or symptom resolution. Losses at the gene ends were 4 bases for V and 6 bases for J; bases not matched to a gene: 6. Germline V gene lookup returns CDR1 LNHDA and CDR2 SQIVND (reference sequence). This CDR3 has 14 amino acids.

Source material: PBMCs or T cells enriched from blood (not recorded which). The J gene is TRBJ1-5, the V gene TRBV19; 7 positions match TRBD1. This TCR was recovered from a middle-aged man who had recovered from COVID-19. The CDR3 sequence: CASSKDRWGQPQHF. As DNA, the CDR3 is TGTGCCAGTAGTAAGGACAGGTGGGGTCAGCCCCAGCATTTT.